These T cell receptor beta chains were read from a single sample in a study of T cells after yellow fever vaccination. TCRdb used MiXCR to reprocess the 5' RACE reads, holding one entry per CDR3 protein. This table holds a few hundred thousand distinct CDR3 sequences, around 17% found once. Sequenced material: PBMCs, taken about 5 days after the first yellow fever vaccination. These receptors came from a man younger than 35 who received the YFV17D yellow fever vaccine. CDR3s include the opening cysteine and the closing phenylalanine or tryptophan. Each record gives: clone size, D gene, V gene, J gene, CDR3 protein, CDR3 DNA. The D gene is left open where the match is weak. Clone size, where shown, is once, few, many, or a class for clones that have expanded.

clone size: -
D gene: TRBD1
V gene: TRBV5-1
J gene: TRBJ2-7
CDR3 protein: CASSGNRGYSYEQYF
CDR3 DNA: TGCGCCAGCTCCGGGAACAGGGGTTACTCCTACGAGCAGTACTTC

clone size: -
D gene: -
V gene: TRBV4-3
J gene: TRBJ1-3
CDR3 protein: CASSQDVSWQGDTIYF
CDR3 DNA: TGCGCCAGCAGCCAAGATGTTTCCTGGCAGGGCGACACCATATATTTT

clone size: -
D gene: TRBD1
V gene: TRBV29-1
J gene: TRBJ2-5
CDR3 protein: CSVDDTGGETQYF
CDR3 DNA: TGCAGCGTTGATGACACAGGGGGCGAGACCCAGTACTTC

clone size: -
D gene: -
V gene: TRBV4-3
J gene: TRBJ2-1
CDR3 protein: CASSQDGGGPPSDEQFF
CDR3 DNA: TGCGCCAGCAGCCAAGATGGGGGGGGGCCCCCGAGTGATGAGCAGTTCTTC

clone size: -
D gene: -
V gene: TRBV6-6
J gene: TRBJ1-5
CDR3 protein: CASNDRYNQPQHF
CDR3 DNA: TGTGCCAGCAACGACAGATACAATCAGCCCCAGCATTTT

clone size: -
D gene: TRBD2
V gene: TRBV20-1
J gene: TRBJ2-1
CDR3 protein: CSAGTGTSLFDEQFF
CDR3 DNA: TGCAGTGCTGGAACCGGGACTAGTCTATTCGATGAGCAGTTCTTC

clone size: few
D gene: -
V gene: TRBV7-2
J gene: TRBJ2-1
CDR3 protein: CASSPGRGGGIYNEQFF
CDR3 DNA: TGTGCCAGCAGCCCCGGTAGAGGGGGGGGCATCTACAATGAGCAGTTCTTC

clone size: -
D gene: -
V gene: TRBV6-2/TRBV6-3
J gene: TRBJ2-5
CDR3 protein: CASSYGLGYQETQYF
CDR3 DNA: TGTGCCAGCAGTTACGGGTTAGGGTACCAAGAGACCCAGTACTTC

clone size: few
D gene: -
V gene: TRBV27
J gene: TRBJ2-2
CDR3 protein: CASSTAAAGSVTGELFF
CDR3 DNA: TGTGCCAGCAGTACGGCTGCGGCAGGGTCGGTCACCGGGGAGCTGTTTTTT

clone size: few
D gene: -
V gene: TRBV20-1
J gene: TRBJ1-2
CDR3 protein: CSAPQNIDFYGYTF
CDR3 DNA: TGCAGTGCTCCTCAGAACATAGACTTCTATGGCTACACCTTC

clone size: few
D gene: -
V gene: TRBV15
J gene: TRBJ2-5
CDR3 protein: CATSRAQKETQYF
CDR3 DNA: TGTGCCACCAGCAGAGCCCAGAAGGAGACCCAGTACTTC

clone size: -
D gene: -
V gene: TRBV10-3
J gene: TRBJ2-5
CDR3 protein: CAISDQLQETQYF
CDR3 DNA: TGTGCCATCAGTGATCAACTACAAGAGACCCAGTACTTC

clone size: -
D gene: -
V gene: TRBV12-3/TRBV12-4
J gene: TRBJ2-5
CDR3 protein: CASSFWETQYF
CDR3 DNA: TGTGCCAGCAGTTTTTGGGAGACCCAGTACTTC

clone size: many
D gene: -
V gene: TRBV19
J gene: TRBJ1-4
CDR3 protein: CASSPQGLGNEKLFF
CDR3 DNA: TGTGCCAGTAGTCCACAGGGATTGGGTAATGAAAAACTGTTTTTT

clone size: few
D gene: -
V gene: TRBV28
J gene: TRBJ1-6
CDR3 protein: CASSFGAGKTKSPLHF
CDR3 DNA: TGTGCCAGCAGTTTCGGGGCAGGGAAAACCAAATCACCCCTCCACTTT

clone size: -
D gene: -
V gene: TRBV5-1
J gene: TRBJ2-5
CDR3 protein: CASSSGDLGSGKETQYF
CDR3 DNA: TGCGCCAGCAGCTCGGGGGACCTGGGGAGCGGTAAAGAGACCCAGTACTTC

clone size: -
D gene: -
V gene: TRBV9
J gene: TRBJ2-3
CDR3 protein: CASSVESGSASTDTQYF
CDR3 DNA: TGTGCCAGCAGCGTAGAAAGCGGCAGCGCTAGCACAGATACGCAGTATTTT

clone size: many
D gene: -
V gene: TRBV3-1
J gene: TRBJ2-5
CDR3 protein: CASSRNTGLPETQYF
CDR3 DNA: TGTGCCAGCAGCCGGAACACAGGGCTCCCAGAGACCCAGTACTTC

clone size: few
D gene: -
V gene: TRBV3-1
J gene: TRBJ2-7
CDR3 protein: CASSQERGQYEQYF
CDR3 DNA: TGTGCCAGCAGCCAAGAGAGGGGTCAATACGAGCAGTACTTC

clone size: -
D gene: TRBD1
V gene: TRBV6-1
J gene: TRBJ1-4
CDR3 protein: CASSRRDRNEKLFF
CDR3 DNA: TGTGCCAGCAGTCGAAGGGACAGAAATGAAAAACTGTTTTTT

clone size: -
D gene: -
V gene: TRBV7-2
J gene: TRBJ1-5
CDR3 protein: CASSLATTDQPQHF
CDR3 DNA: TGTGCCAGCAGCTTAGCGACTACCGATCAGCCCCAGCATTTT

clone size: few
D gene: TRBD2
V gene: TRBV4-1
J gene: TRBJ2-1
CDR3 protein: CASSYRGEGYNEQFF
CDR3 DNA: TGCGCCAGCAGCTACCGTGGGGAGGGTTACAATGAGCAGTTCTTC

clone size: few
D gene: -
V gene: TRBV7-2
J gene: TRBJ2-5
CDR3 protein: CASSKRTLAETQYF
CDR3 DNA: TGTGCCAGCAGCAAACGTACCCTCGCGGAGACCCAGTACTTC

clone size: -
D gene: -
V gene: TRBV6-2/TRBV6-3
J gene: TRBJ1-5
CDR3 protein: CASSYVSEGQPQHF
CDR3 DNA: TGTGCCAGCAGTTACGTCTCAGAAGGGCAGCCCCAGCATTTT

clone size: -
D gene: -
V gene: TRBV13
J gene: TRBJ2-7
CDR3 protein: CASSLRGSGYEQYF
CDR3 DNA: TGTGCCAGCAGCTTACGTGGGTCGGGGTACGAGCAGTACTTC

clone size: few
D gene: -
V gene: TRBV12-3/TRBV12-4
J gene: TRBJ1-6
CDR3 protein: CASSRSFNSPLHF
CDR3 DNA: TGTGCCAGCAGTCGAAGTTTTAATTCACCCCTCCACTTT

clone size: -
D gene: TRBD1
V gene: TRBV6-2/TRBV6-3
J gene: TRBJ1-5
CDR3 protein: CASSPDRGKDQPQHF
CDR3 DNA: TGTGCCAGCAGCCCCGACAGGGGAAAGGATCAGCCCCAGCATTTT

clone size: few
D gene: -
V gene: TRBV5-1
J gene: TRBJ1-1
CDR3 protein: CASSLGTGPANTEAFF
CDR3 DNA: TGCGCCAGCAGCTTGGGGACGGGGCCAGCGAACACTGAAGCTTTCTTT

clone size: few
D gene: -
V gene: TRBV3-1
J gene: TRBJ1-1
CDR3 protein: CASSSAGQNTEAFF
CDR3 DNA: TGTGCCAGCAGCTCCGCGGGGCAGAACACTGAAGCTTTCTTT

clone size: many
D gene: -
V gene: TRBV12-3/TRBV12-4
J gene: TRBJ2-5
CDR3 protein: CASSYNSQETQYF
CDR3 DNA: TGTGCCAGCAGCTACAACTCACAAGAGACCCAGTACTTC

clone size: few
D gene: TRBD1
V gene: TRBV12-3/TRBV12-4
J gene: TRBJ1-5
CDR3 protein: CASSSDRVNQPQHF
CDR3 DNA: TGTGCCAGCAGTTCCGACAGGGTCAATCAGCCCCAGCATTTT

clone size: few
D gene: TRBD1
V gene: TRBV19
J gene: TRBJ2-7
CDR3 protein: CASSRGTGLSYEQYF
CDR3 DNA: TGTGCCAGTAGTAGAGGGACAGGGCTCTCCTACGAGCAGTACTTC

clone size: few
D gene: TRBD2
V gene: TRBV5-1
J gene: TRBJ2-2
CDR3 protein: CASSVTGGSGELFF
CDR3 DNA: TGCGCCAGCAGCGTCACCGGGGGGTCCGGGGAGCTGTTTTTT

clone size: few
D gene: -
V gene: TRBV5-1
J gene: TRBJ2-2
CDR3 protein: CASSLRPLDTGELFF
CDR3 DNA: TGCGCCAGCAGCTTGCGCCCGTTGGACACCGGGGAGCTGTTTTTT

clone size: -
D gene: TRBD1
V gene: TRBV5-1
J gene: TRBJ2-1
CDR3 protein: CASSTGGRTYNEQFF
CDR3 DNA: TGCGCCAGCAGCACAGGGGGGCGCACCTACAATGAGCAGTTCTTC

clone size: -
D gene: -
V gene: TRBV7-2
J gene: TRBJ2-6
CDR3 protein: CASSRIIPGANVLTF
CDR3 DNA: TGTGCCAGCAGCCGAATAATCCCTGGGGCCAACGTCCTGACTTTC

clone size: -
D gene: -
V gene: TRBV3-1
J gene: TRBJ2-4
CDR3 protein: CASSQDVIQYF
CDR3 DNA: TGTGCCAGCAGCCAAGACGTCATTCAGTACTTC

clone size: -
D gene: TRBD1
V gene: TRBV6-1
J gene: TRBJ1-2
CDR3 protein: CASGFWIGTGGYGYTF
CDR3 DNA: TGTGCCAGCGGATTCTGGATCGGAACAGGGGGCTATGGCTACACCTTC

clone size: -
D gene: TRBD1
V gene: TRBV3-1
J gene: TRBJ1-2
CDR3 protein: CASSQEDRERGYTF
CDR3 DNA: TGTGCCAGCAGCCAAGAAGACAGGGAGCGGGGCTACACCTTC

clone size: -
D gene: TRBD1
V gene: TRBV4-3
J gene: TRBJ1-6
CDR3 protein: CASSLGTDYNSPLHF
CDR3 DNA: TGCGCCAGCAGCCTTGGGACAGACTATAATTCACCCCTCCACTTT

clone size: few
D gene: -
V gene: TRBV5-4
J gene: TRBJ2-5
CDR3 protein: CASSRALGETQYF
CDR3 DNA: TGTGCCAGCTCTCGAGCTCTGGGGGAGACCCAGTACTTC

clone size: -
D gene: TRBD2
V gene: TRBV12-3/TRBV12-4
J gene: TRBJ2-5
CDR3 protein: CASSLMGTSVETQYF
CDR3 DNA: TGTGCCAGCAGTTTAATGGGGACTAGCGTGGAGACCCAGTACTTC

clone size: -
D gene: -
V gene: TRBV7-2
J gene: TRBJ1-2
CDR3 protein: CASSLDGGTYGYTF
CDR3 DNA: TGTGCCAGCAGCCTCGACGGGGGTACCTATGGCTACACCTTC

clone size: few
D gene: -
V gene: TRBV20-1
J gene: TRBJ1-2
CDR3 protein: CSARKTDGPNYGYTF
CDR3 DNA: TGCAGTGCTAGAAAAACGGACGGACCTAACTATGGCTACACCTTC

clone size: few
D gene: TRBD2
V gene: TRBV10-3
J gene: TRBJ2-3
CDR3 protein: CAINGERGPTDTQYF
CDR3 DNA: TGTGCCATCAACGGGGAGCGGGGTCCCACAGATACGCAGTATTTT